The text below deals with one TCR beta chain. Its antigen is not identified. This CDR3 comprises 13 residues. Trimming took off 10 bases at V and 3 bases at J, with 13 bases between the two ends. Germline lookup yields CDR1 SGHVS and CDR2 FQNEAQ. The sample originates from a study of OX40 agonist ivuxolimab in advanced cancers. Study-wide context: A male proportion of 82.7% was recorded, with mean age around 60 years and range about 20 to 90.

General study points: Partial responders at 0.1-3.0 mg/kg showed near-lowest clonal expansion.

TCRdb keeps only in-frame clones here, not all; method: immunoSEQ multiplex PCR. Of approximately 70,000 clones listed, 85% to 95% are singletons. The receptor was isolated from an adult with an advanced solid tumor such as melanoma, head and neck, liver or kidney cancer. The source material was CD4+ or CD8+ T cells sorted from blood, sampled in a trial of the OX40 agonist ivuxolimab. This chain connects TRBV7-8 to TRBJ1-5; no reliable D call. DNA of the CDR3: TGTGCCACCCAAGAGAGGGCCAATCAGCCCCAGCATTTT. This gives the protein CATQERANQPQHF.